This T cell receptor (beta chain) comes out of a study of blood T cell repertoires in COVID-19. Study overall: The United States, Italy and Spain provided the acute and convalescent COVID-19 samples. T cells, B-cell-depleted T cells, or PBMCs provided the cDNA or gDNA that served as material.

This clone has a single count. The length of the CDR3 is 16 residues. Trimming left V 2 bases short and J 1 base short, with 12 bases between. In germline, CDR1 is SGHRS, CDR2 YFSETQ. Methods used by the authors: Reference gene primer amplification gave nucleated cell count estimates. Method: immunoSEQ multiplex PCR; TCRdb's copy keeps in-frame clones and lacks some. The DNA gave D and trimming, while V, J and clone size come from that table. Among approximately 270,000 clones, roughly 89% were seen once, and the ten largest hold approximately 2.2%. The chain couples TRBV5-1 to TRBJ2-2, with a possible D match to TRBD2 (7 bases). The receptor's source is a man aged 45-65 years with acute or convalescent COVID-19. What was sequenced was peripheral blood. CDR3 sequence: CASSFAGARNTGELFF. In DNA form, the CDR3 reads TGCGCCAGCAGCTTCGCGGGGGCCCGGAACACCGGGGAGCTGTTTTTT.